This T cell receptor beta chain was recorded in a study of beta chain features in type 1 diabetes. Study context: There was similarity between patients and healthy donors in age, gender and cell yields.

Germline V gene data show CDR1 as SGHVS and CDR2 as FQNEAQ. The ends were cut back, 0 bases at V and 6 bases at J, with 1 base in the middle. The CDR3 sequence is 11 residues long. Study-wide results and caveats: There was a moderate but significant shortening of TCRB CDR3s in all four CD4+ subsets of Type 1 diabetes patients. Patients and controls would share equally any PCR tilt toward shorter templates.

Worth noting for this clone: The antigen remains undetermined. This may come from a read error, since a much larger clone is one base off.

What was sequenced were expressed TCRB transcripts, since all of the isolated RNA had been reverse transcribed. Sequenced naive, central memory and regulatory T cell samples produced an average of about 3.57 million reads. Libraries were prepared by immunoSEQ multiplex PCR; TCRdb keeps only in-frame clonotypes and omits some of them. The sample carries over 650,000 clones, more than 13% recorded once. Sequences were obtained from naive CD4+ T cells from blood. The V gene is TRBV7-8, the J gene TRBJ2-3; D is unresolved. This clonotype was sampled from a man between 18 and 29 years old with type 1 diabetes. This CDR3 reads CASSLADTQYF. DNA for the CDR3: TGTGCCAGCAGCTTAGCCGATACGCAGTATTTT.